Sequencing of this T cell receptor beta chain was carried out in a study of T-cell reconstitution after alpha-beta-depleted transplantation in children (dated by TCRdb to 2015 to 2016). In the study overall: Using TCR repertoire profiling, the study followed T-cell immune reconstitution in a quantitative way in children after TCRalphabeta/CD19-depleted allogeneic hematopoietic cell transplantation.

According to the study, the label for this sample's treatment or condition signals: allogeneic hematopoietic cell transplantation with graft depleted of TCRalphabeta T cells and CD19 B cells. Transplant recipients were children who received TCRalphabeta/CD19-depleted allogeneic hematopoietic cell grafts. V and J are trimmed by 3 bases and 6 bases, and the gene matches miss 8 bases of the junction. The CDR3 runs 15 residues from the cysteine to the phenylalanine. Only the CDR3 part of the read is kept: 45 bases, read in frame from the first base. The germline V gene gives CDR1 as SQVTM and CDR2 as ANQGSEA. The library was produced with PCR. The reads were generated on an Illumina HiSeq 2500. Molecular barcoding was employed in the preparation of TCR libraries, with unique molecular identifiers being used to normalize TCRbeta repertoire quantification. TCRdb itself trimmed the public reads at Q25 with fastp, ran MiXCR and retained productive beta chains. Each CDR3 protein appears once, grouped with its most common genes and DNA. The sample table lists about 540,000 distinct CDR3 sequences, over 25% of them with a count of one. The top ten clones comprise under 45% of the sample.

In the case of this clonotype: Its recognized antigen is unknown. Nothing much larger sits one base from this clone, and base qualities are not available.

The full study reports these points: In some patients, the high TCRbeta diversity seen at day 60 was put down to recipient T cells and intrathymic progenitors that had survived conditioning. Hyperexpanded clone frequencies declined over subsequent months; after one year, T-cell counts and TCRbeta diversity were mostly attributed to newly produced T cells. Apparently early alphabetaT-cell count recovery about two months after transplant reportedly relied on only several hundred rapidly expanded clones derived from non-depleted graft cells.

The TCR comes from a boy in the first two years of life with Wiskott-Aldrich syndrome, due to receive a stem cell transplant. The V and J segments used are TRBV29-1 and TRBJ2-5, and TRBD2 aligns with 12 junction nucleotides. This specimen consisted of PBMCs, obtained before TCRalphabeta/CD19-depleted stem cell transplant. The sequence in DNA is TGCAGCGTTGACCCACTAGCGGGAGGAAGTCAGACCCAGTACTTC. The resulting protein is CSVDPLAGGSQTQYF. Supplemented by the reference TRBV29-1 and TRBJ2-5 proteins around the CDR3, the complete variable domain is SAVISQKPSRDICQRGTSLTIQCQVDSQVTMMFWYRQQPGQSLTLIATANQGSEATYESGFVIDKFPISRPNLTFSTLTVSNMSPEDSSIYLCSVDPLAGGSQTQYFGPGTRLLVL.